The 6 T cell receptor beta chains below were found in one sample sequenced in a study of T-cell memory formation after mild COVID-19. TCRdb redid the calling of the 5' RACE reads with MiXCR, one entry per CDR3 protein. The sample yields about 560,000 distinct CDR3 sequences, about 20% seen once. Specimen: PBMCs or a T cell subset sorted from them (not recorded which). Every receptor here comes from an adult woman who had mild COVID-19 (a few samples of this study predate the infection). Cell type and time point are not known.

The chain couples TRBV5-1 to TRBJ2-4, with 7 bases that match TRBD1. Germline CDR1 SGHRS, CDR2 YFSETQ. Unmatched junction bases numbered 1, after V lost 4 bases and J lost 3 bases. The CDR3 sequence is 13 residues long. The CDR3 protein is CASSRDSKNIQYF. CDR3 bases: TGCGCCAGCAGCAGGGACAGCAAAAACATTCAGTACTTC.

This clonotype came up a few times. V and J are TRBV20-1 and TRBJ1-1; a possible D gene is TRBD1 (5 bases). Germline V gives CDR1 DFQATT, CDR2 SNEGSKA (reference sequence). The CDR3 length is 15 residues. Trimming pared 1 base from V and 1 base from J, leaving 13 bases between. The chain's CDR3 is CSARGLGRGNTEAFF. The CDR3 DNA follows: TGCAGTGCTAGAGGCCTGGGACGGGGGAACACTGAAGCTTTCTTT.

The table lists this clonotype with a few counts. V usage is TRBV7-2 and J usage is TRBJ2-5; 15 bases fit TRBD2. CDR3 length: 18 residues. V was clipped by 5 bases and J by 4 bases; unmatched bases: 11. Germline V gene sequence: CDR1 SGHTA, CDR2 FQGNSA. The CDR3 here is CASSLGGLAGGHLETQYF. As DNA, the CDR3 is TGTGCCAGCAGCCTTGGGGGACTAGCGGGAGGTCACCTAGAGACCCAGTACTTC.

With respect to this clonotype: The junction differs from germline at one of its ends, possibly a read error. In DNA, the CDR3 is TGCAGTGCCAGAGAGAGCGGGAGCTCCTACGAGCAGTACTTC. It codes for CSARESGSSYEQYF. The genes are TRBV20-1 and TRBJ2-7; TRBD2 agrees at 8 bases. The CDR3 length is 14 residues. Germline V gives CDR1 DFQATT, CDR2 SNEGSKA (reference sequence).

V usage is TRBV7-8 and J usage is TRBJ2-1, with TRBD2 matching over 11 bases. The CDR3 covers 20 residues. CDR1 is SGHVS, CDR2 FQNEAQ, per germline. The junction had 17 bases not matched to a gene; V was cut back by 5 bases and J by 2 bases. In DNA, the CDR3 is TGTGCCAGCAGCATAAAGATGCTAGCGGGAGGCCCGTCAACCTACAATGAGCAGTTCTTC. Protein sequence: CASSIKMLAGGPSTYNEQFF.

The chain carries TRBV12-3 or TRBV12-4 and TRBJ2-2; 8 bases match TRBD2. V lost 8 bases to trimming and J lost 4 bases; unmatched junction nucleotides: 15. This CDR3 region has 17 residues. CDR3 loop: CASAGRRGGRSTGELFF. The CDR3, as DNA: TGTGCCAGCGCCGGTCGTCGGGGGGGCCGGAGCACCGGGGAGCTGTTTTTT.